A selection of T cell receptor beta chains follows, all from one sample in a study of blood T cell repertoires in COVID-19. Assay: immunoSEQ multiplex PCR; the TCRdb copy retains only in-frame clones and omits some. The table has a few hundred thousand clones, nearly 90% seen once. The sample was peripheral blood. The receptors were gathered from a woman aged 40 to 50 with COVID-19, enrolled during active disease. Both conserved end residues are part of each CDR3. The D gene is left open where the match is weak. Clone size, where shown, is once, few, many, or a class for clones that have expanded.

NA	TRBV28	TRBJ1-6	NA	CASSGTLGGSPLHF	TGTGCCAGCAGTGGGACACTTGGTGGGTCACCCCTCCACTTT
NA	TRBV28	TRBJ2-6	NA	CAAGQGGSGANVLTF	TGTGCAGCAGGGCAGGGGGGCTCTGGGGCCAACGTCCTGACTTTC
TRBD1	TRBV30	TRBJ1-3	NA	CAWSVRRGLNTIYF	TGTGCCTGGAGTGTACGCAGGGGGCTCAACACCATATATTTT
TRBD1	TRBV9	TRBJ2-4	once	CASSVELGQGDIQYF	TGTGCCAGCAGCGTAGAGTTGGGACAGGGGGACATTCAGTACTTC
TRBD1	TRBV28	TRBJ1-2	NA	CASSVGQRAYGYTF	TGTGCCAGCAGTGTGGGACAGAGAGCCTATGGCTACACCTTC
TRBD2	TRBV2	TRBJ2-7	NA	CASSPGLAGVGYEQYF	TGTGCCAGCAGCCCGGGACTAGCGGGAGTAGGCTACGAGCAGTACTTC
NA	TRBV9	TRBJ1-4	NA	CASSAGIGEKLFF	TGTGCCAGCAGCGCGGGTATTGGGGAAAAACTGTTTTTT
NA	TRBV20-1	TRBJ2-3	NA	CSASQDSSTDTQYF	TGCAGTGCTAGTCAGGACAGCAGCACAGATACGCAGTATTTT
TRBD2	TRBV7-8	TRBJ2-7	NA	CASSLSGGGEQYF	TGTGCCAGCAGCTTAAGCGGGGGGGGCGAGCAGTACTTC
TRBD1	TRBV7-2	TRBJ2-3	NA	CASSQPGQGAYTQYF	TGTGCCAGCAGTCAACCGGGACAGGGGGCTTATACGCAGTATTTT
TRBD1	TRBV25-1	TRBJ1-3	NA	CASSEWRTGSSGNTIYF	TGTGCCAGCAGTGAATGGAGGACAGGGAGCTCTGGAAACACCATATATTTT
NA	TRBV27	TRBJ1-6	NA	CASSLSTENNSPLHF	TGTGCCAGCAGTTTATCGACAGAGAATAATTCACCCCTCCACTTT
NA	TRBV27	TRBJ2-2	many	CASSVTQGATGELFF	TGTGCCAGCAGTGTTACCCAAGGGGCCACCGGGGAGCTGTTTTTT
NA	TRBV5-5	TRBJ2-1	NA	CASSYDSPYNEQFF	TGTGCCAGCAGCTACGACAGCCCCTACAATGAGCAGTTCTTC
TRBD1	TRBV27	TRBJ1-2	NA	CASSLKGSTGNYGYTF	TGTGCCAGCAGTTTAAAAGGGTCGACAGGGAACTATGGCTACACCTTC
TRBD2	TRBV6-2/TRBV6-3	TRBJ2-3	NA	CASTYVSGGITQYF	TGTGCCAGCACTTATGTCAGCGGGGGGATTACGCAGTATTTT
TRBD1	TRBV7-9	TRBJ2-5	NA	CASSLGTGRETQYF	TGTGCCAGCAGCTTAGGGACAGGGAGAGAGACCCAGTACTTC
TRBD1	TRBV9	TRBJ2-3	NA	CASSTAPGQGLDTQYF	TGTGCCAGCAGCACCGCCCCGGGACAGGGATTGGATACGCAGTATTTT
NA	TRBV7-9	TRBJ1-5	NA	CASSKEDQPQHF	TGTGCCAGCAGCAAGGAGGATCAGCCCCAGCATTTT
NA	TRBV30	TRBJ1-1	NA	CAWKGADEAFF	TGTGCCTGGAAGGGAGCGGACGAAGCTTTCTTT
NA	TRBV30	TRBJ2-3	NA	CACQQGGAWNTQYF	TGTGCCTGTCAACAGGGTGGGGCATGGAATACGCAGTATTTT
NA	TRBV7-2	TRBJ2-5	once	CASSYQGQETQYF	TGTGCCAGCAGCTACCAGGGTCAAGAGACCCAGTACTTC
NA	TRBV5-1	TRBJ1-1	NA	CASSFIRGTEAFF	TGCGCCAGCAGCTTTATACGGGGCACTGAAGCTTTCTTT
NA	TRBV5-1	TRBJ2-7	NA	CASSPRTGSFYEQYF	TGCGCCAGCAGCCCCCGGACGGGAAGTTTCTACGAGCAGTACTTC
NA	TRBV5-1	TRBJ1-3	few	CASSFGQQRNTIYF	TGCGCCAGCAGCTTCGGACAGCAGAGAAACACCATATATTTT
NA	TRBV27	TRBJ2-5	NA	CASSRRRGETQYF	TGTGCCAGCAGTAGGAGGAGAGGGGAGACCCAGTACTTC
NA	TRBV24-1	TRBJ2-2	once	CATSALGGEDTGELFF	TGTGCCACCAGTGCCCTAGGAGGTGAGGACACCGGGGAGCTGTTTTTT
TRBD2	TRBV5-6	TRBJ2-7	NA	CASSHGGSGRAYEQYF	TGTGCCAGCAGCCACGGGGGAAGCGGGAGGGCCTACGAGCAGTACTTC
TRBD2	TRBV30	TRBJ2-3	NA	CAWSVLASGVRDTQYF	TGTGCCTGGAGTGTACTGGCTAGCGGGGTCCGGGATACGCAGTATTTT
NA	TRBV3-1/TRBV3-2	TRBJ2-6	NA	CASSHFLSGMAGANVLTF	TGTGCCAGCAGCCATTTTTTGTCAGGGATGGCTGGGGCCAACGTCCTGACTTTC
NA	TRBV5-1	TRBJ2-3	NA	CASSLVQQTDTQYF	TGCGCCAGCAGCTTGGTACAGCAAACAGATACGCAGTATTTT